Sequencing of this T cell receptor (beta chain) was carried out in a study of control samples from healthy donors and cancer patients (TCRdb year 2020). This clone was observed a few times. It has no known antigen specificity. Per-base qualities were not stored, and no clone one base away is much larger. Library generation was performed with the immunoSEQ multiplex PCR assay. TCRdb holds this immuneACCESS table with in-frame rearrangements only. Some clones are missing; in checked studies, unresolved V genes explain under half, and the rest has no known cause. Here the sample has about 20,000 clones; approximately 90% occur a single time. About 10% of the sample comes from the top ten. The CDR3 goes from the cysteine to the phenylalanine over 16 residues. Only CDR3 DNA remains: 48 bases, in frame from the first base. CDR1 DFQATT and CDR2 SNEGSKA are derived from the germline V gene (reference sequence). Ends trimmed: V by 3 bases, J by 0 bases; bases unmatched to a gene: 7.

The sequence links TRBV20-1 to TRBJ2-7; TRBD2 agrees with 11 junctional bases. The sequence was collected from a woman aged 55 to 70 with head and neck cancer. The sample taken for sequencing was PBMCs. The CDR3 reads as follows: CSASPLAGGTSYEQYF. In nucleotides, the sequence is TGCAGTGCTAGTCCGCTAGCGGGAGGAACCTCCTACGAGCAGTACTTC.